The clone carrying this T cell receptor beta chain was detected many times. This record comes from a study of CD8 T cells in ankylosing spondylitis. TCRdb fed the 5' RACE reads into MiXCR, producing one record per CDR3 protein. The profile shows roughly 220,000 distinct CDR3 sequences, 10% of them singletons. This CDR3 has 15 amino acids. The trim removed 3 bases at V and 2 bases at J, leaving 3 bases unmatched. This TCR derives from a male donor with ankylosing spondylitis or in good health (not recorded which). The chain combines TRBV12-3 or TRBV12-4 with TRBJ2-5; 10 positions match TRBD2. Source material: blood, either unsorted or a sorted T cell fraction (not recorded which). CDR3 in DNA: TGTGCCAGCAGTTTGCTAGCGGGGGTACAAGAGACCCAGTACTTC. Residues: CASSLLAGVQETQYF.